This TCR beta chain was recovered during a study of cytomegalovirus exposure and HLA in healthy donors. Study outcomes and limitations: Later examination showed HLA-associated TCR beta chains had greater clonal expansion than equally common others. The study put some 150 TCR beta chains on its list as cytomegalovirus-associated. Reportedly, HLA-A and HLA-B alleles of most subjects were accurately predicted from TCR beta. Researchers reported from a later analysis that most CMV-associated TCR beta chains appeared HLA-restricted.

13 Jbeta primers and 60 Vbeta primers were used for the PCR. Assay: immunoSEQ multiplex PCR; the TCRdb copy retains only in-frame clones and omits some. The sample carries around 140,000 clones, 70% to 80% recorded once. As for this clone: The target antigen is unknown.

The germline CDR1 and CDR2 sequences are MNHNS and SASEGT. Trimming left V 2 bases short and J 6 bases short, with 11 bases between. The CDR3 totals 14 residues. The chain has TRBV6-1 and TRBJ2-4, with a tentative D call TRBD2 (5 bases). Sequencing was performed on PBMCs. The sequence came from a woman aged 18-29 years in good health and CMV-seropositive. This CDR3 reads CASSERGATNIQYF. Here the CDR3 DNA reads TGTGCCAGCAGTGAACGGGGAGCGACAAACATTCAGTACTTC.